The 25 T cell receptor beta chains presented below share a single source sample, sequenced in a study of blood T cells in healthy people across ages. Sample-barcoded 5' priming and a J-beta primer mix drove a second PCR of roughly 6 to 12 cycles. TCRdb re-called the 5' RACE reads through MiXCR, storing one row per CDR3 protein. The data show 650,000 to 700,000 distinct CDR3 sequences, with about 50% seen just once and approximately 15% held by the top ten. Input material: blood. The receptors come from a woman older than 75 in good health.

The CDR3 sequence: CASSLYGGRSCEQYF. CDR3 bases: TGTGCCAGCAGTTTATATGGGGGTCGGAGCTGCGAGCAGTACTTC. The rearrangement links TRBV28 to TRBJ2-4; D tentatively fits TRBD1 or TRBD2 (5 bases each). Near its end, the DNA agrees better with TRBJ2-7, so the J call may be wrong. Germline lookup yields CDR1 MDHEN and CDR2 SYDVKM. The length of the CDR3 is 15 residues.

CDR3 region: CASIEDRDQPQHF. The CDR3 nucleotides are TGTGCCAGCATCGAGGACAGGGATCAGCCCCAGCATTTT. The chain combines TRBV28 with TRBJ1-5; 8 bases map to TRBD1. CDR1 and CDR2 from the germline V gene are MDHEN and SYDVKM. There are 13 residues in the CDR3. Trimming at V came to 7 bases and at J to 5 bases, leaving 4 bases not matched to a gene. Combining the CDR3 with reference TRBV28 and TRBJ1-5 gives the whole variable domain DVKVTQSSRYLVKRTGEKVFLECVQDMDHENMFWYRQDPGLGLRLIYFSYDVKMKEKGDIPEGYSVSREKKERFSLILESASTNQTSMYLCASIEDRDQPQHFGDGTRLSIL.

This clonotype was counted only a few times. V usage is TRBV28 and J usage is TRBJ2-1, with no clear D. V lost 6 bases and J lost 13, with 19 bases in between. The CDR3 is 13 amino acids. CDR1 is MDHEN and CDR2 is SYDVKM in the germline V gene. The CDR3 DNA follows: TGTGCCAGCAGGCTAGGAATCCAAGAGACCCAGTTCTTC. This gives the protein CASRLGIQETQFF. Drawing the rest from reference TRBV28 and TRBJ2-1, the complete variable domain is DVKVTQSSRYLVKRTGEKVFLECVQDMDHENMFWYRQDPGLGLRLIYFSYDVKMKEKGDIPEGYSVSREKKERFSLILESASTNQTSMYLCASRLGIQETQFFGPGTRLTVL.

The chain recombines TRBV5-5 with TRBJ2-6; no clear D gene. CDR3 size: 14 residues. Germline assignment: CDR1 SGHKS and CDR2 YYEKEE (reference sequence). V was trimmed by 3 bases and J by 0 bases, leaving 4 bases between them. The CDR3 DNA sequence: TGTGCCAGCAGCTGGGGCTCTGGGGCCAACGTCCTGACTTTC. It yields the protein CASSWGSGANVLTF.

This rearrangement joins TRBV13 to TRBJ2-1, with D possibly TRBD2 on 5 matching bases. This CDR3 contains 12 residues. CDR1 and CDR2 from the germline V gene are PRHDT and FYEKMQ (reference sequence). The germline V and J ends were trimmed by 7 bases and 7 bases, with 11 bases remaining between them. CDR3 residues: CASTKWRNEQFF. CDR3 in DNA: TGTGCCAGCACCAAGTGGAGGAATGAGCAGTTCTTC.

The CDR3 sequence: CSARPPGQGVDEQFF. The CDR3 coding sequence is TGCAGTGCTAGGCCCCCGGGACAGGGGGTGGATGAGCAGTTCTTC. The rearrangement uses TRBV20-1 and TRBJ2-1, with 11 bases aligning to TRBD1. Germline loops: CDR1 DFQATT, CDR2 SNEGSKA (reference sequence). This CDR3 is 15 amino acids long. J was trimmed by 8 bases and V by 3 bases; bases with no gene match: 9.

As regards this clonotype: A much larger clone differs from this one at a single base, so this may be a read error. The chain employs TRBV12-3 or TRBV12-4 and TRBJ2-3; D may be TRBD2 (5 bases). CDR3 size: 13 residues. Trimming pared 6 bases from V and 4 bases from J, leaving 11 bases between. CDR3 nucleotides: TGTGCCAGCAGCCGAAGGACTCCAGATACGCAGTATTTT. Protein sequence: CASSRRTPDTQYF.

The chain is built from TRBV29-1 and TRBJ2-7; TRBD1 agrees at 8 bases. V gave up 6 bases and J gave up 2 bases; unmatched junction bases: 12. The germline V gene has CDR1 SQVTM and CDR2 ANQGSEA. The CDR3 covers 15 residues. The CDR3 sequence is CSVDAGQVQPYEQYF. The CDR3, as DNA: TGCAGCGTAGACGCGGGACAGGTTCAGCCCTACGAGCAGTACTTC.

Concerning this clonotype itself: Given a much more abundant clone one base away, this may be a read error. V and J are TRBV5-1 and TRBJ2-1; a weak D match, TRBD2 (5 bases). CDR3 length: 14 amino acids. Germline-derived CDR1 and CDR2 are SGHRS and YFSETQ. As DNA, the CDR3 is TGCGTCAGCTTTTCTAGCCAGTCCTACAATGAGCAGTTCTTC. The encoded protein is CVSFSSQSYNEQFF. Variable domain in full (rest from reference TRBV5-1 and TRBJ2-1): KAGVTQTPRYLIKTRGQQVTLSCSPISGHRSVSWYQQTPGQGLQFLFEYFSETQRNKGNFPGRFSGRQFSNSRSEMNVSTLELGDSALYLCVSFSSQSYNEQFFGPGTRLTVL.

About this clonotype: One junction end disagrees with the germline gene, perhaps due to a read error. The genes are TRBV12-3 or TRBV12-4 and TRBJ2-3, with D unresolved. This CDR3 contains 11 residues. CDR3 sequence (DNA): TGTGGCAGCGCCGCCACAGATACGCAGTATTTT. Its translation: CGSAATDTQYF.

This clonotype was seen many times. The CDR3, as DNA: TGCGCCAGCAGCTTGGAAGGCCAGGCCTATGGCTACACCTTC. This translates into CASSLEGQAYGYTF. This chain uses TRBV5-1 with TRBJ1-2; no clear D. The V end was cut by 0 bases, the J end by 4 bases, with 10 bases between. Per the germline V gene, CDR1 is SGHRS and CDR2 is YFSETQ. The CDR3 consists of 14 residues.

The chain joins TRBV29-1 to TRBJ2-7; 7 nucleotides match TRBD1. The CDR3 spans 15 residues. Germline CDR1 is SQVTM and CDR2 is ANQGSEA. Trimming removed 4 bases from V and 0 bases from J; junction bases left unmatched: 9. CDR3 amino acids: CSVVLGQASSYEQYF. In DNA, the CDR3 is TGCAGCGTTGTATTAGGACAGGCGAGCTCCTACGAGCAGTACTTC.

This clonotype was recorded many times. Given a much more abundant clone one base away, this may be a read error. This chain connects TRBV5-1 to TRBJ2-5; 8 bases are a match to TRBD1. The CDR3 is 13 amino acids. Losses at the gene ends were 3 bases for V and 11 bases for J; bases not matched to a gene: 9. CDR1 is SGHRS and CDR2 is YFSETQ in the germline V gene. The CDR3 region is CASSYGQGNEQYF. In DNA, the CDR3 is TGCGCCAGCAGCTACGGACAGGGCAATGAGCAGTACTTC. Full variable domain (rest looked up from reference TRBV5-1 and TRBJ2-5): KAGVTQTPRYLIKTRGQQVTLSCSPISGHRSVSWYQQTPGQGLQFLFEYFSETQRNKGNFPGRFSGRQFSNSRSEMNVSTLELGDSALYLCASSYGQGNEQYFGPGTRLLVL.

This clonotype was seen a few times. The V gene is TRBV7-9, the J gene TRBJ2-5; TRBD2 might be the D (5 bases). Trimming took off 5 bases at V and 2 bases at J, with 12 bases between the two ends. Germline CDR1 is SEHNR and CDR2 is FQNEAQ (reference sequence). This CDR3 has 14 amino acids. CDR3 sequence: CASSPQRSQETQYF. CDR3 DNA sequence: TGTGCCAGCAGCCCCCAGCGGTCTCAAGAGACCCAGTACTTC.

This clonotype was found a few times. The chain employs TRBV5-1 and TRBJ2-7; 7 nucleotides align to TRBD2. This CDR3 is 14 amino acids long. Germline CDR1 SGHRS, CDR2 YFSETQ. V shed 4 bases, J shed 2 bases, and the junction held 6 bases outside the gene matches. Here the CDR3 reads CASSVDAGAYEQYF. DNA for the CDR3: TGCGCCAGCAGCGTGGACGCGGGAGCCTACGAGCAGTACTTC.

This chain uses TRBV9 with TRBJ2-5; 11 bases are shared with TRBD2. This CDR3 comprises 15 residues. V shed 3 bases and J 11 bases; nucleotides not matched to a gene: 12. Per the germline V gene, CDR1 is SGDLS and CDR2 is YYNGEE. The CDR3 protein is CASSASGRSVNEQYF. The CDR3 bases are TGTGCCAGCAGCGCTAGCGGGAGGTCTGTCAATGAGCAGTACTTC.

The genes are TRBV5-1 and TRBJ2-7, with 10 bases matching TRBD1. This CDR3 is 15 amino acids long. Germline CDR1 SGHRS, CDR2 YFSETQ. The junction had 5 bases not matched to a gene; V was cut back by 3 bases and J by 2 bases. The CDR3 protein is CASSSGGQGAYEQYF. The CDR3 region has the DNA TGCGCCAGCAGCTCGGGCGGACAGGGGGCCTACGAGCAGTACTTC.

This clonotype came up a few times. The rearrangement uses TRBV20-1 and TRBJ1-5, with TRBD1 identical over 10 bases. CDR1 is DFQATT, CDR2 SNEGSKA, per germline (reference sequence). This CDR3 comprises 17 residues. The V segment lost 6 bases and the J segment 3 bases; nucleotides outside the gene matches: 14. CDR3 coding DNA: TGCAGTGCCAAAAATCCGGGACAGGGGACCTTCAATCAGCCCCAGCATTTT. Translation gives CSAKNPGQGTFNQPQHF.

This sequence joins TRBV7-2 and TRBJ2-1, with D uncertain. The V end lost 5 bases, the J end lost 7 bases, and 6 bases lay between the germline ends. The CDR3 is made up of 11 amino acids. Germline V gives CDR1 SGHTA, CDR2 FQGNSA. This CDR3 is CASSPWNEQFF. CDR3 in DNA: TGTGCCAGCAGCCCCTGGAATGAGCAGTTCTTC.

The chain recombines TRBV7-2 with TRBJ2-7, with 7 bases aligning to TRBD2. The ends lost 5 bases at V and 7 bases at J; junction bases unmatched: 14. The CDR3 contains 15 residues. In germline, CDR1 is SGHTA, CDR2 FQGNSA. This chain's CDR3 is CASSILAESYNEQYF. CDR3 nucleotide sequence: TGTGCCAGCAGCATTCTAGCGGAGTCCTACAATGAGCAGTACTTC.

This clonotype showed up just a few times. The genes are TRBV7-2 and TRBJ2-1; perhaps TRBD2 as D (5 bases). The CDR3 spans 17 residues. The germline CDR1 and CDR2 sequences are SGHTA and FQGNSA. Trimming took 3 bases from V and 7 from J, leaving 22 bases between them. CDR3 region: CASSFRRTGRAENEQFF. The CDR3 nucleotides read TGTGCCAGCAGCTTTCGTCGTACTGGGCGGGCGGAGAATGAGCAGTTCTTC.

As DNA, the CDR3 is TGCGCCAGCAGCTTGTTGCAGGCGAGTAATTACAATGAGCAGTTCTTC. Its translation is CASSLLQASNYNEQFF. The V gene is TRBV5-1, the J gene TRBJ2-1; D call uncertain. V lost 1 base, J lost 4 bases, and 15 bases lay in between. Germline loops: CDR1 SGHRS, CDR2 YFSETQ. The CDR3 has 16 amino acids.

The rearrangement links TRBV12-3 or TRBV12-4 to TRBJ1-1; unclear D gene. Trimming stripped 3 bases from V and 11 bases from J, with 10 bases between. The CDR3 spans 11 residues. CDR3 nucleotides: TGTGCCAGCAGTTTTTTCGGTGCGGCTTTCTTT. Protein product: CASSFFGAAFF.

The J gene is TRBJ2-5, the V gene TRBV20-1, with 8 bases matching TRBD1. This CDR3 region has 15 residues. The V segment lost 0 bases and the J segment 4 bases; nucleotides outside the gene matches: 7. Germline CDR1 and CDR2: DFQATT and SNEGSKA (reference sequence). The DNA of the CDR3 is TGCAGTGCTAGAGACCCGACAGGGGAGGTAGAGACCCAGTACTTC. This sequence encodes CSARDPTGEVETQYF.

This clonotype is a singleton in its sample. The gene calls are TRBV10-2 and TRBJ2-1, with unresolved D. The germline V and J ends were trimmed by 0 bases and 9 bases, with 15 bases remaining between them. The CDR3 is 15 amino acids. Germline V gives CDR1 WSHSY, CDR2 SAAADI. The CDR3 bases are TGCGCCAGCAGTGAGTCCTTTGTGCTAGATTTTGAGCAGTTCTTC. This gives the protein CASSESFVLDFEQFF.